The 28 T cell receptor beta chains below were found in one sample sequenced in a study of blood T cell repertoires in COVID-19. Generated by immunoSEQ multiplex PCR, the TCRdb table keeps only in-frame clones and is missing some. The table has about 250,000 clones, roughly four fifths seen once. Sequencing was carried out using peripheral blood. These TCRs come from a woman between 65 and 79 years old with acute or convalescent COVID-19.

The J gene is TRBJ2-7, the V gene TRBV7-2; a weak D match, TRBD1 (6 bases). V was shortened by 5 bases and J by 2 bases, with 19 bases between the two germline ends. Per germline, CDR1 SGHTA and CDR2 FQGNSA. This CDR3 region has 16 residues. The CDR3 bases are TGTGCCAGCAGCAGATCCACGACAGGACCTACCTACGAGCAGTACTTC. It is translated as CASSRSTTGPTYEQYF.

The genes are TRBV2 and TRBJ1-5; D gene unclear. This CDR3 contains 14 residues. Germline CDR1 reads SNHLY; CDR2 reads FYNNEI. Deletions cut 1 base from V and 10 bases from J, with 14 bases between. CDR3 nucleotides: TGTGCCAGCAGTGAAGATTCTATCAATCGACCCCAGCATTTT. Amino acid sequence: CASSEDSINRPQHF. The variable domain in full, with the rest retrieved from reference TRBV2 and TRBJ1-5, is EPEVTQTPSHQVTQMGQEVILRCVPISNHLYFYWYRQILGQKVEFLVSFYNNEISEKSEIFDDQFSVERPDGSNFTLKIRSTKLEDSAMYFCASSEDSINRPQHFGDGTRLSIL.

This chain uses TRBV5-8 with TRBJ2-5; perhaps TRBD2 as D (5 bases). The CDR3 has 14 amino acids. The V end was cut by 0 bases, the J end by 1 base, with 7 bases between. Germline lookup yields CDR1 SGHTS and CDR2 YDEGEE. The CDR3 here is CASSLERIQETQYF. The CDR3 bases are TGTGCCAGCAGCTTGGAGCGGATCCAAGAGACCCAGTACTTC.

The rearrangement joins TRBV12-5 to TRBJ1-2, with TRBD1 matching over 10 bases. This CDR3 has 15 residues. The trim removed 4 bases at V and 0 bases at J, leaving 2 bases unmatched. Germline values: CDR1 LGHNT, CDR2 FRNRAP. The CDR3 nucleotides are TGTGCTAGTGGTTCGACAGGGGGCTCTAACTATGGCTACACCTTC. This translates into CASGSTGGSNYGYTF. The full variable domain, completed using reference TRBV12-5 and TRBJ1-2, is DARVTQTPRHKVTEMGQEVTMRCQPILGHNTVFWYRQTMMQGLELLAYFRNRAPLDDSGMPKDRFSAEMPDATLATLKIQPSEPRDSAVYFCASGSTGGSNYGYTFGSGTRLTVV.

As DNA, the CDR3 is TGTGCCAGCAGCCAAGACCGGAACACTGAAGCTTTCTTT. As protein: CASSQDRNTEAFF. The rearrangement joins TRBV14 to TRBJ1-1; D unresolved. Germline CDR1 reads SGHDN; CDR2 reads FVKESK. V was pared by 0 bases and J by 1 base, with 3 bases between. The CDR3 has 13 residues.

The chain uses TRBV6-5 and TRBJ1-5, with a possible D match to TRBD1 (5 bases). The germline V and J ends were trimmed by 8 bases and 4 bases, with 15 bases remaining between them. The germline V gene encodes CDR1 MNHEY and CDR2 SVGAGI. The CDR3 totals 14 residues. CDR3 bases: TGTGCCAGCGGCATAGAGCAGGGAAATCAGCCCCAGCATTTT. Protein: CASGIEQGNQPQHF.

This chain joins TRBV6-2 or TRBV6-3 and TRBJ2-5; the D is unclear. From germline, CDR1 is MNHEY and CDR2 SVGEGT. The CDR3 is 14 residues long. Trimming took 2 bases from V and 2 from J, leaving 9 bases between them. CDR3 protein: CASSYPSVQETQYF. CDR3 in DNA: TGTGCCAGCAGTTACCCATCAGTTCAAGAGACCCAGTACTTC.

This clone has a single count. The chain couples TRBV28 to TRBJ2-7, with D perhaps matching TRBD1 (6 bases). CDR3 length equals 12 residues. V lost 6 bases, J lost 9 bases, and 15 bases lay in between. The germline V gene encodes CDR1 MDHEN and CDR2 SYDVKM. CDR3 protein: CASSPTGRRQYF. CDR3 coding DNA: TGTGCCAGCAGCCCGACAGGACGACGGCAGTACTTC.

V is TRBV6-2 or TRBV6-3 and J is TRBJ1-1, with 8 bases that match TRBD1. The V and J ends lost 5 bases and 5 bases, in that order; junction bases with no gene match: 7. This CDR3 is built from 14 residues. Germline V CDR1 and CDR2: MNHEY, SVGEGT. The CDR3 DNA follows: TGTGCCAGCAGTAGAGACAGGGGTCAGACTGAAGCTTTCTTT. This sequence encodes CASSRDRGQTEAFF.

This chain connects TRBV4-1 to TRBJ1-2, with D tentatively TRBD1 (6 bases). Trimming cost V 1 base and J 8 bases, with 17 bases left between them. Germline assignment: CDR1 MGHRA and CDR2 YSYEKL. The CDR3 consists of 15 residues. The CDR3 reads CASSQGGHRGEGYTF. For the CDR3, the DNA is TGCGCCAGCAGCCAAGGGGGACACCGAGGAGAGGGCTACACCTTC.

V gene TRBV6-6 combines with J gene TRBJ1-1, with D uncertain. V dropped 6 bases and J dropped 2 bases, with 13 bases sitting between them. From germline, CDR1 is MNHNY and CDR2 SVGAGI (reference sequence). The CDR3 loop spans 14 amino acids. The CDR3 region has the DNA TGTGCCAGCAGACCCCGACGGGTCAACACTGAAGCTTTCTTT. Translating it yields CASRPRRVNTEAFF.

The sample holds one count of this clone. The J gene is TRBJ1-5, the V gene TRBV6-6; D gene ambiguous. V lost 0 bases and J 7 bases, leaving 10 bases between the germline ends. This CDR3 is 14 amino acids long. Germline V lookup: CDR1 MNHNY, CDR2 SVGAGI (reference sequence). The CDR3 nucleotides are TGTGCCAGCAGTTACTCTCCTCCGAGCCAGCCCCAGCATTTT. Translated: CASSYSPPSQPQHF.

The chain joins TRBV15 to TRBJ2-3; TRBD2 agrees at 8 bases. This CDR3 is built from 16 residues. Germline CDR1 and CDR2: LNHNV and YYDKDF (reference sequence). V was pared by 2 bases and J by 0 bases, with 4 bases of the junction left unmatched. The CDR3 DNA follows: TGTGCCACCAGCAGACGTAGCGGGGTGAGCACAGATACGCAGTATTTT. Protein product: CATSRRSGVSTDTQYF. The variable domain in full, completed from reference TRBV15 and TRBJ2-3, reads DAMVIQNPRYQVTQFGKPVTLSCSQTLNHNVMYWYQQKSSQAPKLLFHYYDKDFNNEADTPDNFQSRRPNTSFCFLDIRSPGLGDTAMYLCATSRRSGVSTDTQYFGPGTRLTVL.

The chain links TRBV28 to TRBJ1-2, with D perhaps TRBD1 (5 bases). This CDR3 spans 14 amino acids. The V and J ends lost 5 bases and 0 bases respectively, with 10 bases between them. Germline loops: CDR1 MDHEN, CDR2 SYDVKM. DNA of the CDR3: TGTGCCAGCAGTCTGGGACTGTCTAACTATGGCTACACCTTC. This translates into CASSLGLSNYGYTF.

In nucleotides, the CDR3 is TGTGCCAGCAGCTTACATACAGGGACTGGAAACACCATATATTTT. Its protein product is CASSLHTGTGNTIYF. The rearrangement links TRBV9 to TRBJ1-3; D is perhaps TRBD1 (6 bases). V lost 4 bases and J 2 bases, leaving 13 bases between the germline ends. Germline V lookup: CDR1 SGDLS, CDR2 YYNGEE. There are 15 residues in the CDR3.

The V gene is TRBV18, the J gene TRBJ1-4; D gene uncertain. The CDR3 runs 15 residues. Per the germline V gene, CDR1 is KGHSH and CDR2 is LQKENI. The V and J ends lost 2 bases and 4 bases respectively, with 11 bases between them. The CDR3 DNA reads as TGTGCCAGCTCACCAACAGCGGGATATAATGAAAAACTGTTTTTT. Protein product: CASSPTAGYNEKLFF.

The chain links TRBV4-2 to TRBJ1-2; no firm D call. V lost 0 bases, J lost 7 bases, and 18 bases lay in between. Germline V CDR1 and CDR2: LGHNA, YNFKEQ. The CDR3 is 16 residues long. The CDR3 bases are TGTGCCAGCAGCCAAGAAGAGGGTAGTTTTAGTCTTGGCTACACCTTC. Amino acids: CASSQEEGSFSLGYTF.

The chain's CDR3 is CASSPGQGGAFF. As DNA, the CDR3 is TGCGCCAGCAGCCCCGGACAGGGGGGAGCTTTCTTT. The rearrangement joins TRBV5-1 to TRBJ1-1; 10 positions match TRBD1. CDR3 length equals 12 residues. In germline, CDR1 is SGHRS, CDR2 YFSETQ. J was trimmed by 10 bases and V by 4 bases; bases with no gene match: 4.

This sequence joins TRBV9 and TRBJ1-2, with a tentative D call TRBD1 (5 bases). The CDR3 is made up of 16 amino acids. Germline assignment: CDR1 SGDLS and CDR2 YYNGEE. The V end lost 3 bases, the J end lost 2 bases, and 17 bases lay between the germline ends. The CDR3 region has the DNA TGTGCCAGCAGCGAGGGCATGGGAGGGGCGAACTATGGCTACACCTTC. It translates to CASSEGMGGANYGYTF.

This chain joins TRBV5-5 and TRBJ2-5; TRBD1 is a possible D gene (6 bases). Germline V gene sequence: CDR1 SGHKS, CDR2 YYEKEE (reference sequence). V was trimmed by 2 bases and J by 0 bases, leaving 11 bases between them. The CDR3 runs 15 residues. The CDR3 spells CASSFPPGDQETQYF. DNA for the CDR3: TGTGCCAGCAGCTTCCCCCCAGGGGACCAAGAGACCCAGTACTTC.

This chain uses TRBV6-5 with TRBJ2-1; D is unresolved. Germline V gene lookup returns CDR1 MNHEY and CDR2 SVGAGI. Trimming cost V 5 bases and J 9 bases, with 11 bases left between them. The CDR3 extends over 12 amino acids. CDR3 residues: CASSQIFGEQFF. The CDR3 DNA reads TGTGCCAGCAGTCAGATATTTGGTGAGCAGTTCTTC.

The CDR3 is CATQDRGSYGYTF. The CDR3, as DNA: TGTGCCACCCAGGACAGGGGAAGCTATGGCTACACCTTC. The genes are TRBV12-3 or TRBV12-4 and TRBJ1-2, with 9 positions matching TRBD1. The ends lost 10 bases at V and 4 bases at J; junction bases unmatched: 7. The length of the CDR3 is 13 residues.

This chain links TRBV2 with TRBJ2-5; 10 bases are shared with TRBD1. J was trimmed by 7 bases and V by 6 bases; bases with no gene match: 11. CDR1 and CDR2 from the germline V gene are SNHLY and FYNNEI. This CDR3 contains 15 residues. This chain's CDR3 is CASRRDRGGPGTQYF. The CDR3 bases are TGTGCCAGCAGGAGGGACAGGGGCGGCCCAGGGACCCAGTACTTC.

The CDR3 here is CASSSRLSNRELFF. For the CDR3, the DNA is TGTGCCAGCAGTTCCCGACTATCAAATCGGGAGCTGTTTTTT. The rearrangement uses TRBV6-6 and TRBJ2-2, with D perhaps TRBD2 (5 bases). This CDR3 spans 14 amino acids. Trimming pared 4 bases from V and 9 bases from J, leaving 15 bases between. The V gene's germline CDR1 is MNHNY and CDR2 SVGAGI (reference sequence).

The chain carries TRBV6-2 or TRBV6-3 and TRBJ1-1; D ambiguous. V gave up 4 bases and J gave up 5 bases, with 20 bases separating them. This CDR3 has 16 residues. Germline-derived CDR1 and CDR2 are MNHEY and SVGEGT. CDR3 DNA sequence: TGTGCCAGCAGTTTCCCCTATGGTGCCGAGCGGACTGAAGCTTTCTTT. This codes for CASSFPYGAERTEAFF.

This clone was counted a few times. The CDR3 sequence is CASSLNGGEKLFF. CDR3 sequence (DNA): TGTGCCAGCAGTTTAAACGGGGGTGAAAAACTGTTTTTT. The chain couples TRBV12-3 or TRBV12-4 to TRBJ1-4; weak D call: TRBD1 (5 bases). Trimming shortened V by 2 bases and J by 7 bases, and 8 bases separated the two germline ends. This CDR3 is 13 amino acids long.

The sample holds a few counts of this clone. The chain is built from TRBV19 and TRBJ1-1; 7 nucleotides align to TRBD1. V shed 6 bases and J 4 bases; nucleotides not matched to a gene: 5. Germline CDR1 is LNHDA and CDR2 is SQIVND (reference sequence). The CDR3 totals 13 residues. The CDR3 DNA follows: TGTGCCAGTAGGCCGACAGGGTTCACTGAAGCTTTCTTT. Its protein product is CASRPTGFTEAFF. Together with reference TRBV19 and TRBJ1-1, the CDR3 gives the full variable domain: DGGITQSPKYLFRKEGQNVTLSCEQNLNHDAMYWYRQDPGQGLRLIYYSQIVNDFQKGDIAEGYSVSREKKESFPLTVTSAQKNPTAFYLCASRPTGFTEAFFGQGTRLTVV.

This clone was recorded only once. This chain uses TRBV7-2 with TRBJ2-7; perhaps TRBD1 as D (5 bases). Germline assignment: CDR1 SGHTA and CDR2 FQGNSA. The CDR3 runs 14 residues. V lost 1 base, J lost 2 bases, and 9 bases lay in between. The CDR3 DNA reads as TGTGCCAGCAGCTTAGTCAGGGAAACCTACGAGCAGTACTTC. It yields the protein CASSLVRETYEQYF.